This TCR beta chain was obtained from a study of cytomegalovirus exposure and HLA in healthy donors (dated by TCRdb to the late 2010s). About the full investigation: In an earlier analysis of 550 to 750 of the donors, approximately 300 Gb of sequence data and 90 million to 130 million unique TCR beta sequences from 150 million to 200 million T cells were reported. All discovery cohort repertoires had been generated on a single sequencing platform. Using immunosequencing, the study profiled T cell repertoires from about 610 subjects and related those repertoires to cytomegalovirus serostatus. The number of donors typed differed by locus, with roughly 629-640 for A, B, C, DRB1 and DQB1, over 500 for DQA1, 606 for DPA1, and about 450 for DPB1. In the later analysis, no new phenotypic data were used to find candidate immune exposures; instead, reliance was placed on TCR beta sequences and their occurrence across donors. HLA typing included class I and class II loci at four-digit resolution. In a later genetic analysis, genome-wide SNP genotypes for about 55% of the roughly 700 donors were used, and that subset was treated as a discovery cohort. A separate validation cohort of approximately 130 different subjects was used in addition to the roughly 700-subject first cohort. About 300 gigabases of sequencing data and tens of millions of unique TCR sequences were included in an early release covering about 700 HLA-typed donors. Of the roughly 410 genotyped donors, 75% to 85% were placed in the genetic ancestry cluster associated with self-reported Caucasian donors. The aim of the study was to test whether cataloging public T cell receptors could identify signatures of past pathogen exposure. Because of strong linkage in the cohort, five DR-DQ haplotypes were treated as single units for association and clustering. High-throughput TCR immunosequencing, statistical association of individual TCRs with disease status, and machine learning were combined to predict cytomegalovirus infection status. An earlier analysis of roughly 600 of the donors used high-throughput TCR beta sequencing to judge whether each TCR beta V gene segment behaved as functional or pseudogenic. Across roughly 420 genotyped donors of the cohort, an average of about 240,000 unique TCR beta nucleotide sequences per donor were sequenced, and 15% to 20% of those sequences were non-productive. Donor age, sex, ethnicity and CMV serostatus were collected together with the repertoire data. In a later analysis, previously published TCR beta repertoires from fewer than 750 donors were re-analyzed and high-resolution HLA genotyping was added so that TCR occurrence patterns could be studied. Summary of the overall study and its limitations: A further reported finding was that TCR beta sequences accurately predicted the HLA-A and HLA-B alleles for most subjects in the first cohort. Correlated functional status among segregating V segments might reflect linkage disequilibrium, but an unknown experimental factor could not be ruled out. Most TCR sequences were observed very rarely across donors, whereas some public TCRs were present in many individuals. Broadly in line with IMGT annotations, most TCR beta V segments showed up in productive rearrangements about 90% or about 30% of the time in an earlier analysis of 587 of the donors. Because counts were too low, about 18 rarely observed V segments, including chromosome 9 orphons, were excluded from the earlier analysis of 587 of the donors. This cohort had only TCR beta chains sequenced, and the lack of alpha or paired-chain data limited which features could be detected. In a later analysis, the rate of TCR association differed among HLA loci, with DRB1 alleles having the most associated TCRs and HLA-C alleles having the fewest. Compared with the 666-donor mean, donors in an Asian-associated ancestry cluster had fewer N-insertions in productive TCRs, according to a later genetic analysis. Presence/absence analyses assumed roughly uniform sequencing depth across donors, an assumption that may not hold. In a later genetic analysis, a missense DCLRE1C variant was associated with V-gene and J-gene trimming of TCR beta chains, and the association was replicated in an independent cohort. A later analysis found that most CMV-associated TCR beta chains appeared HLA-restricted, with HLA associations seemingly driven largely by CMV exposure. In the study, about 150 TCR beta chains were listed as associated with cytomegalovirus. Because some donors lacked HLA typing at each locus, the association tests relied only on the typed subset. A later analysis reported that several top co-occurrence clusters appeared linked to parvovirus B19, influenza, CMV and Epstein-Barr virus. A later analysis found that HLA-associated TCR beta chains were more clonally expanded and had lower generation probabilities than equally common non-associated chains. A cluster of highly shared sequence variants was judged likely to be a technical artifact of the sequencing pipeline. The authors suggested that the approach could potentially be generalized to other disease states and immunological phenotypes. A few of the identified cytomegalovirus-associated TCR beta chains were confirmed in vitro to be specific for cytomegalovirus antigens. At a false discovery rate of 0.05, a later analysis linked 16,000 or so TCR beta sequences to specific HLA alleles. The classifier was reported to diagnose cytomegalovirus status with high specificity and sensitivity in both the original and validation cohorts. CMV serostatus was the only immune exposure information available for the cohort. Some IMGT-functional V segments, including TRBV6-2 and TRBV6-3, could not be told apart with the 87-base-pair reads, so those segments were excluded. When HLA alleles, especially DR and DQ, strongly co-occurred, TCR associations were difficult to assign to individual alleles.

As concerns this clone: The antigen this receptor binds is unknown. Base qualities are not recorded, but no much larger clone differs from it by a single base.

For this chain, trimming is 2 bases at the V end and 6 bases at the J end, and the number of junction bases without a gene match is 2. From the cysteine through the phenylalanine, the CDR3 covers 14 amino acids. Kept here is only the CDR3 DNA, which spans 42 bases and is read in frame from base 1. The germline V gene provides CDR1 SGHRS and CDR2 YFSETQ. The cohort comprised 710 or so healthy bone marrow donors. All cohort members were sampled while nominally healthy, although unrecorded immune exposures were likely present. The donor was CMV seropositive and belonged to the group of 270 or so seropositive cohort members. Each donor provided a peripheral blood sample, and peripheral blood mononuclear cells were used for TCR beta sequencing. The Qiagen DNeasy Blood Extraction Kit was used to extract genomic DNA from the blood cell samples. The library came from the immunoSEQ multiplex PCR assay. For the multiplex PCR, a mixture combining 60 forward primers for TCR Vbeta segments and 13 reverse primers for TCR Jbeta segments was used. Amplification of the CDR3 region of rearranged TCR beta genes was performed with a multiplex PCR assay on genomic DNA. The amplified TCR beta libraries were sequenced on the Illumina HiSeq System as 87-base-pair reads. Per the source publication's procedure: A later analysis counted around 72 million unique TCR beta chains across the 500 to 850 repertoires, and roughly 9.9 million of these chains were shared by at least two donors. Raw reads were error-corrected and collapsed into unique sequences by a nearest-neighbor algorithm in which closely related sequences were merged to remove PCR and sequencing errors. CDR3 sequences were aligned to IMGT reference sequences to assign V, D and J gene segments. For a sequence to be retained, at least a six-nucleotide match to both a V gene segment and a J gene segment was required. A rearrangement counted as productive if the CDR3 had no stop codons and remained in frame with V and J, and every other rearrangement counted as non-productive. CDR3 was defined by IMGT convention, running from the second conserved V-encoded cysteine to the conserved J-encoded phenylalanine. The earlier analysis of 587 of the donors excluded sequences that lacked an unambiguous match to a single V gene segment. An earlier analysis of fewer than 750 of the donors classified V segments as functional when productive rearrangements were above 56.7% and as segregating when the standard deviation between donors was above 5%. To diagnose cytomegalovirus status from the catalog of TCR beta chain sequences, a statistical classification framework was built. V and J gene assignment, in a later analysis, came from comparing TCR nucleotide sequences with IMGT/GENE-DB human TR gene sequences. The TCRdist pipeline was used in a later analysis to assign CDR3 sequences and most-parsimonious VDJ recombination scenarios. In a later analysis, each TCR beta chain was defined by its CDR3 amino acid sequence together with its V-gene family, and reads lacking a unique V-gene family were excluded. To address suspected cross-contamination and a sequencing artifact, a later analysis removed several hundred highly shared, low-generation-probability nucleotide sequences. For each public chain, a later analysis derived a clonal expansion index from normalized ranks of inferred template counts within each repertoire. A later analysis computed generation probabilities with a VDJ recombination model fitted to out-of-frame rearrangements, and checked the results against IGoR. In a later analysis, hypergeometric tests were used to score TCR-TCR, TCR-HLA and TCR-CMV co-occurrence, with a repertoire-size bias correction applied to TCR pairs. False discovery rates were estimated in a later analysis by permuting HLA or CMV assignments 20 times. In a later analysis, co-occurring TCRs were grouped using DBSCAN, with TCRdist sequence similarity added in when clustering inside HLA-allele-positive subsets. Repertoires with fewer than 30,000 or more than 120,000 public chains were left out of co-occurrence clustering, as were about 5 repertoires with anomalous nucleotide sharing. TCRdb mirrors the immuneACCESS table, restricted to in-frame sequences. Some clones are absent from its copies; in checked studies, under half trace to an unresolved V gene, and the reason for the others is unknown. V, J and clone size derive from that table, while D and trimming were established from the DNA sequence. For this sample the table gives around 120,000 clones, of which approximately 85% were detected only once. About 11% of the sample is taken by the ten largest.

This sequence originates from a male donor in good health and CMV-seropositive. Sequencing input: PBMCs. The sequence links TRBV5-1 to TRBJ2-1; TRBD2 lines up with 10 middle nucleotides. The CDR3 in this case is CASSLSGRANEQFF. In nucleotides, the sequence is TGCGCCAGCAGCTTAAGCGGGAGGGCCAATGAGCAGTTCTTC.